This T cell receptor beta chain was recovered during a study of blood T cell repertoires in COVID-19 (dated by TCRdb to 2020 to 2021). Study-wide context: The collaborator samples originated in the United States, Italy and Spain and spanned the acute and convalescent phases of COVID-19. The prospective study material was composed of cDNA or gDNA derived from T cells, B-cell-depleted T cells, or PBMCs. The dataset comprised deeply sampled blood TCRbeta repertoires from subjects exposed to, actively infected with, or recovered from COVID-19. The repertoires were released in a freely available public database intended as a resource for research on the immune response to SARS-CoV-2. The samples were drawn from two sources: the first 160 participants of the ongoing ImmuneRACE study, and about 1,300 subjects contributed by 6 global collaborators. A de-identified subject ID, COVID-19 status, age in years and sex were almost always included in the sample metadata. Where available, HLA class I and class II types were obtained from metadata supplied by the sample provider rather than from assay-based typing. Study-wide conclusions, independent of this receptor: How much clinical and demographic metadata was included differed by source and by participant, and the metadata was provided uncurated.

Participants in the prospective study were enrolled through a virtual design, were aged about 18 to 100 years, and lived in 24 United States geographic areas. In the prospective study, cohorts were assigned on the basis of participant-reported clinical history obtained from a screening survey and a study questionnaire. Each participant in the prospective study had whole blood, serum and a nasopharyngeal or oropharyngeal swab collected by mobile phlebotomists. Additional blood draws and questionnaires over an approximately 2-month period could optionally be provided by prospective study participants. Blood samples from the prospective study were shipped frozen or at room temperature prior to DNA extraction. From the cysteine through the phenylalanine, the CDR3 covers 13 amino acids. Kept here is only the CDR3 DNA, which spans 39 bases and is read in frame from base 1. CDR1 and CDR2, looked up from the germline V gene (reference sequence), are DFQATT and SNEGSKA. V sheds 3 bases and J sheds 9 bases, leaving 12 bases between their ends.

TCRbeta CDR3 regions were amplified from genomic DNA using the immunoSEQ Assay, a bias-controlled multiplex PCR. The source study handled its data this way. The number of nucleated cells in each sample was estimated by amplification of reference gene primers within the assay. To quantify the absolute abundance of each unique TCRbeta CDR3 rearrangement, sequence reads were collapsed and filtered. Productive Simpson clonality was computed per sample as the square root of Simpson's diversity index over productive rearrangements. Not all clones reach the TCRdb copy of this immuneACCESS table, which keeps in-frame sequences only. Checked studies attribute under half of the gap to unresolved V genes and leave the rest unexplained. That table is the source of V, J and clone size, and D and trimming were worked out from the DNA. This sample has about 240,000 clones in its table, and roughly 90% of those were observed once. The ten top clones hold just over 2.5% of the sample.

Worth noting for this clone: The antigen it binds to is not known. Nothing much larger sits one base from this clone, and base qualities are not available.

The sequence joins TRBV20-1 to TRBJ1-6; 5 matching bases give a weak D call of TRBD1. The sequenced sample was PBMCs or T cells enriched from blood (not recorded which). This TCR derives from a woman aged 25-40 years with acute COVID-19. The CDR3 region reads CSASSQGGSPLHF. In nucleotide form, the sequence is TGCAGTGCTAGTAGCCAGGGTGGTTCACCCCTCCACTTT.